Presented here are 15 T cell receptor beta chains from one specimen sequenced in a study of low-dose radiotherapy and immunotherapy resistance in tumors. TRAV- and TRBV-specific primers were used for first-strand cDNA, which covered alpha and beta chains. Amplification, which lasted approximately 19 PCR cycles, used a constant-region primer and V-primer adapter to amplify TCRs. A single record per CDR3 protein comes from TCRdb applying MiXCR to the reads. The repertoire includes 70,000 to 90,000 distinct CDR3 sequences, 15% to 20% of them detected once, and less than 3% sits in the top ten. Time point of the sample: before trial treatment. The sequencing used PBMCs, collected before treatment. These TCRs come from a male donor with prostate cancer.

This clonotype was picked up many times. The V gene is TRBV11-2, the J gene TRBJ2-2; TRBD2 matches 9 bases. Germline V lookup: CDR1 SGHAT, CDR2 FQNNGV. V was clipped by 1 base and J by 5 bases; unmatched bases: 5. There are 16 residues in the CDR3. DNA of the CDR3: TGTGCCAGCAGCTTAGGACTAGCGGTCGGAACCGGGGAGCTGTTTTTT. It yields the protein CASSLGLAVGTGELFF. Combining the CDR3 with reference TRBV11-2 and TRBJ2-2 gives the whole variable domain EAGVAQSPRYKIIEKRQSVAFWCNPISGHATLYWYQQILGQGPKLLIQFQNNGVVDDSQLPKDRFSAERLKGVDSTLKIQPAKLEDSAVYLCASSLGLAVGTGELFFGEGSRLTVL.

This clonotype was seen many times. The chain combines TRBV6-4 with TRBJ1-2; no clear D. V dropped 8 bases and J dropped 5 bases, with 21 bases sitting between them. The CDR3 contains 15 residues. CDR1 MRHNA and CDR2 SNTAGT come from the germline V gene. CDR3 in amino acids: CASLTQVPRLYGYTF. CDR3 DNA sequence: TGTGCCAGCTTAACCCAGGTCCCTCGACTGTATGGCTACACCTTC.

This clonotype was seen many times. V gene TRBV20-1 combines with J gene TRBJ1-2, with TRBD1 matching 12 bases. The V gene's germline CDR1 is DFQATT and CDR2 SNEGSKA (reference sequence). Unmatched junction bases numbered 15, after V lost 3 bases and J lost 7 bases. The CDR3 extends over 17 amino acids. CDR3 amino acids: CSARSPGQGAGFRGYTF. The CDR3 DNA is TGCAGTGCTAGGAGTCCGGGACAGGGGGCCGGGTTCCGTGGCTACACCTTC.

This clonotype was recorded many times. The chain employs TRBV20-1 and TRBJ2-7; the match to TRBD2 covers 12 bases. This CDR3 is built from 17 residues. The J segment lost 2 bases and the V segment lost 5 bases, leaving 13 bases of the junction unmatched. Germline loops: CDR1 DFQATT, CDR2 SNEGSKA (reference sequence). The CDR3 here is CSAVLAGGISSPYEQYF. CDR3 nucleotides: TGCAGTGCTGTACTAGCGGGGGGCATATCAAGCCCCTACGAGCAGTACTTC.

In its sample, this clonotype was seen many times. The chain employs TRBV5-1 and TRBJ2-1, with a tentative D call TRBD2 (6 bases). This CDR3 spans 15 amino acids. Trimming left V 3 bases short and J 8 bases short, with 18 bases between. The germline gives CDR1 SGHRS, CDR2 YFSETQ. CDR3: CASSWRASREDEQFF. CDR3 bases: TGCGCCAGCAGCTGGCGGGCCTCGAGGGAGGATGAGCAGTTCTTC.

This clonotype has at least ten counts. The J gene is TRBJ2-4, the V gene TRBV20-1, with TRBD2 matching 10 bases. The CDR3 has 16 residues. J lost 0 bases, V lost 6 bases, and 8 bases had no gene match. The germline CDR1 and CDR2 sequences are DFQATT and SNEGSKA (reference sequence). CDR3 DNA sequence: TGCAGTGCCGCACTAGCGGGGAGGATAGCCAAAAACATTCAGTACTTC. Encoded protein: CSAALAGRIAKNIQYF.

This clonotype was observed at least ten times. The V and J genes are TRBV6-5 and TRBJ1-6; D is unclear. The CDR3 covers 16 residues. Trimming took off 1 base at V and 6 bases at J, with 13 bases between the two ends. Germline V gene sequence: CDR1 MNHEY, CDR2 SVGAGI. The CDR3 reads CASSYWADKSNSPLHF. The CDR3 DNA reads TGTGCCAGCAGTTACTGGGCAGACAAATCTAATTCACCCCTCCACTTT.

This clonotype was observed many times. This rearrangement joins TRBV20-1 to TRBJ2-3; maybe TRBD2 (7 bases). The CDR3 contains 17 residues. Germline V gene lookup returns CDR1 DFQATT and CDR2 SNEGSKA (reference sequence). V lost 1 base, J lost 8 bases, and 25 bases lay in between. This chain's CDR3 is CSARGKRGAAGRRTQYF. In nucleotides, the CDR3 is TGCAGTGCTAGAGGGAAACGGGGGGCGGCGGGTCGACGTACGCAGTATTTT.

This clonotype was seen many times. The chain uses TRBV7-9 and TRBJ2-3, with D maybe TRBD1 (5 bases). The CDR3 is made up of 16 amino acids. Germline CDR1 is SEHNR and CDR2 is FQNEAQ (reference sequence). The V end was cut by 0 bases, the J end by 6 bases, with 16 bases between. DNA for the CDR3: TGTGCCAGCAGCTTAGCCTTTACAGGCAACAAGGATACGCAGTATTTT. It encodes CASSLAFTGNKDTQYF.

This clonotype was picked up many times. The rearrangement links TRBV27 to TRBJ2-7; tentative D call: TRBD1 (5 bases). This CDR3 contains 16 residues. Germline V CDR1 and CDR2: MNHEY, SMNVEV (reference sequence). Trimming took 4 bases from V and 3 from J, leaving 19 bases between them. As DNA, the CDR3 is TGTGCCAGCAGTTGGCGTTTACAGGATCACATCTACGAGCAGTACTTC. Encoded protein: CASSWRLQDHIYEQYF.

On this clonotype itself: One base away lies a much larger clone, so this may be a sequencing read error. Lacking the conserved final phenylalanine or tryptophan, this CDR3 likely reflects a read error. The chain has TRBV30 and TRBJ1-1; possible D gene TRBD1, 6 bases. CDR1 is GTSNPN, CDR2 SVGIG, per germline (reference sequence). The V end lost 3 bases, the J end lost 4 bases, and 15 bases lay between the germline ends. CDR3 length equals 14 residues. CDR3 DNA sequence: TGTGCCTGGAGGAGACCCCCAGGGGTCACTGAAGCTTTCTTG. Amino acids: CAWRRPPGVTEAFL.

This clonotype occurred many times. The V and J genes are TRBV28 and TRBJ2-1; D gene ambiguous. This CDR3 has 11 residues. Trimming shortened V by 8 bases and J by 12 bases, and 14 bases separated the two germline ends. Germline CDR1 reads MDHEN; CDR2 reads SYDVKM. Here the CDR3 reads CASSFGSMQFF. The CDR3 DNA reads as TGTGCCAGCTCCTTTGGCTCTATGCAGTTCTTC.

This clonotype appeared many times. The chain links TRBV5-1 to TRBJ2-7; D could derive from TRBD1 or TRBD2 (6 bases each). Trimming left V 2 bases short and J 1 base short, with 16 bases between. The CDR3 has 16 amino acids. The germline CDR1 and CDR2 sequences are SGHRS and YFSETQ. The chain's CDR3 is CASSFRYRAGSYEQYF. CDR3 nucleotide sequence: TGCGCCAGCAGCTTTCGATACAGGGCGGGGTCCTACGAGCAGTACTTC. The full variable domain, with the rest looked up from reference TRBV5-1 and TRBJ2-7, is KAGVTQTPRYLIKTRGQQVTLSCSPISGHRSVSWYQQTPGQGLQFLFEYFSETQRNKGNFPGRFSGRQFSNSRSEMNVSTLELGDSALYLCASSFRYRAGSYEQYFGPGTRLTVT.

The genes are TRBV5-1 and TRBJ2-7; TRBD1 matches 7 bases. Germline values: CDR1 SGHRS, CDR2 YFSETQ. The junction had 3 bases not matched to a gene; V was cut back by 5 bases and J by 1 base. The CDR3 sequence is 13 residues long. In DNA form, the CDR3 reads TGCGCCAGCAGGGAGACAGGGTCCTACGAGCAGTACTTC. It codes for CASRETGSYEQYF.

This clonotype was counted ten times or more. The J gene is TRBJ2-2, the V gene TRBV6-6; 8 bases map to TRBD2. The CDR3 loop spans 16 amino acids. CDR1 is MNHNY and CDR2 is SVGAGI in the germline V gene (reference sequence). Trimming at V came to 2 bases and at J to 1 base, leaving 3 bases not matched to a gene. The CDR3 loop reads CASSYMRGVNTGELFF. The CDR3 region has the DNA TGTGCCAGCAGTTACATGCGGGGGGTGAACACCGGGGAGCTGTTTTTT.